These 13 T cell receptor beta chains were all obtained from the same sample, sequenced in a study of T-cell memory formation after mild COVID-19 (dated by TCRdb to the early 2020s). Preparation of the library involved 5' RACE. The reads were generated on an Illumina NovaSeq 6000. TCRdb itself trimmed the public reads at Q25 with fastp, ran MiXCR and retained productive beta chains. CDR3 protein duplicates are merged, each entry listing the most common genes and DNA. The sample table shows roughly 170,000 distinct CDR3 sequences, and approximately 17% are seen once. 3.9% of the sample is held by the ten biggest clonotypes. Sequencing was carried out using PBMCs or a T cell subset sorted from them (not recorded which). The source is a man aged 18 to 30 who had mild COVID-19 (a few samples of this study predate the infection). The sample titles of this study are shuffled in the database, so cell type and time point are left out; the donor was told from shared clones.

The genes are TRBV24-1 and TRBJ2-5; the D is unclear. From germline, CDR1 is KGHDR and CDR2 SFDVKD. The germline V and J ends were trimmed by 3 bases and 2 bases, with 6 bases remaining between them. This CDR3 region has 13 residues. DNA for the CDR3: TGTGCCACCAGTGATCAGGCGCAAGAGACCCAGTACTTC. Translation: CATSDQAQETQYF.

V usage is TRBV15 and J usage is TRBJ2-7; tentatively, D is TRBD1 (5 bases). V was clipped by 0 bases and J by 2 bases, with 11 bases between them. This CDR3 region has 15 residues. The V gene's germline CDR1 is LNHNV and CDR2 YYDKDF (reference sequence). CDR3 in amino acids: CATSRDVPGTYEQYF. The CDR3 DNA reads TGTGCCACCAGCAGAGATGTCCCAGGGACCTACGAGCAGTACTTC.

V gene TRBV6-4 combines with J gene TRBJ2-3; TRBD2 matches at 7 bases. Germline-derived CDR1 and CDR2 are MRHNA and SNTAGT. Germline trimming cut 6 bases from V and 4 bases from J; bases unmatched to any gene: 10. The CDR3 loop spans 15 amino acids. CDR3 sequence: CASRRLGGYADTQYF. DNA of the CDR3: TGTGCCAGCAGGAGACTCGGGGGGTATGCAGATACGCAGTATTTT.

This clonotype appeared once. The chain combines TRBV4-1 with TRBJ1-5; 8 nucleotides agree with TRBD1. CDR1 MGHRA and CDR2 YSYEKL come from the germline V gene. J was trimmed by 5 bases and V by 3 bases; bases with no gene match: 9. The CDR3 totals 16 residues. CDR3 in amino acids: CASSHPGQGKDQPQHF. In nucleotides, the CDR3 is TGCGCCAGCAGCCACCCCGGACAGGGTAAAGATCAGCCCCAGCATTTT.

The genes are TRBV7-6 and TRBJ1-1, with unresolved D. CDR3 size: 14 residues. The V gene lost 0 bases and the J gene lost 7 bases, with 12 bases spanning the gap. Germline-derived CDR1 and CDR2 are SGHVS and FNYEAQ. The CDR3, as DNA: TGTGCCAGCAGCTTAGCAGCCCGGCAGTTTGAAGCTTTCTTT. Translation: CASSLAARQFEAFF.

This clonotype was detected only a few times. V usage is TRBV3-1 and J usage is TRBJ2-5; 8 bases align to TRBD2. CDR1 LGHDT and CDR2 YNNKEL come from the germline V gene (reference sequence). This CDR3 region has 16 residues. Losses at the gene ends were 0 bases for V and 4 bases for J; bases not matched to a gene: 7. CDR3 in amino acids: CASSQDYGGLAETQYF. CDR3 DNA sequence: TGTGCCAGCAGCCAAGATTACGGAGGACTAGCAGAGACCCAGTACTTC.

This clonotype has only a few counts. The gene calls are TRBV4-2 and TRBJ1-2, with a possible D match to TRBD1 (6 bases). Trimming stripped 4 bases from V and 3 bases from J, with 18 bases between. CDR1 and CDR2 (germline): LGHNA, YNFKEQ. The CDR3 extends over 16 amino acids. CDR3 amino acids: CASSPHNAGAHYGYTF. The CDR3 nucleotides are TGTGCCAGCAGCCCGCATAATGCAGGGGCACACTATGGCTACACCTTC.

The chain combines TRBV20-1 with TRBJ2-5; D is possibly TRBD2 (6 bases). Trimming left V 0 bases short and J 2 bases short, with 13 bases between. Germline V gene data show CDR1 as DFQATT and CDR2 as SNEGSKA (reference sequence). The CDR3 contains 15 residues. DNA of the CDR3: TGCAGTGCTAGAGATAGCGGTGGGGGGCAAGAGACCCAGTACTTC. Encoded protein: CSARDSGGGQETQYF.

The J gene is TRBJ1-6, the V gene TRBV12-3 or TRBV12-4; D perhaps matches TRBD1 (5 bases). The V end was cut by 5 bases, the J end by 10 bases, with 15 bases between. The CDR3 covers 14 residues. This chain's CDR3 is CASSQQGGGSPLHF. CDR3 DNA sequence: TGTGCCAGCAGTCAGCAGGGCGGTGGCTCACCCCTCCACTTT.

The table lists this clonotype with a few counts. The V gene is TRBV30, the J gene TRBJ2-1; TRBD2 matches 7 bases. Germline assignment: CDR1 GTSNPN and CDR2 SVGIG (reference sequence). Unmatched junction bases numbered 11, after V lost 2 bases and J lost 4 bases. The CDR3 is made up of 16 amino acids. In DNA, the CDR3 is TGTGCCTGGAGTACACCGGAGAGCGGGGCTTACAATGAGCAGTTCTTC. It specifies CAWSTPESGAYNEQFF.

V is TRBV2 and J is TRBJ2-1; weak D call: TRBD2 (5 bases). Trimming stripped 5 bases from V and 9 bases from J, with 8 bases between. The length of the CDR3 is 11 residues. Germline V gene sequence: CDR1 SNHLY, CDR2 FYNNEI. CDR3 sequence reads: CASSLAPEQFF. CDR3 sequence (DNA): TGTGCCAGCAGTCTAGCTCCTGAGCAGTTCTTC.

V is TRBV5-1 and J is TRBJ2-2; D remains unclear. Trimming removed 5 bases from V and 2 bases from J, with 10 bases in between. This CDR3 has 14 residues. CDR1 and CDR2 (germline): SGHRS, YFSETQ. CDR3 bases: TGCGCCAGCAGAACCCTCCCTAACACCGGGGAGCTGTTTTTT. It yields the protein CASRTLPNTGELFF.

The CDR3 here is CSATSGTGRDTQYF. The CDR3 DNA reads TGCAGTGCCACATCCGGGACAGGGAGAGATACGCAGTATTTT. V usage is TRBV20-1 and J usage is TRBJ2-3, with TRBD1 identical over 9 bases. J gave up 5 bases and V 6 bases, and 9 bases lay outside the gene matches. The germline V gene has CDR1 DFQATT and CDR2 SNEGSKA (reference sequence). The CDR3 sequence is 14 residues long.